This is a list of T cell receptor beta chains from one sample in a study of OX40 agonist ivuxolimab in advanced cancers. Profiling relied on immunoSEQ multiplex PCR, and the TCRdb table lists in-frame clones only, not all of them. This table holds 70,000 to 85,000 clones, 94% found once. Specimen: CD4+ or CD8+ T cells sorted from blood, collected in a trial of the OX40 agonist ivuxolimab. The receptors derive from an adult with an advanced solid tumor such as melanoma, head and neck, liver or kidney cancer. Both conserved end residues are part of each CDR3. The order of the fields is clone size, D gene, J gene, V gene, CDR3 DNA, CDR3 protein. D genes are given only for firm matches. The listing skips clone size in some rows; elsewhere it reads once, few, many or a size class.

>-|-|TRBJ1-4|TRBV6-4
TGTGCCAGCAGTGCCTCGACAGGATCGGCGGAAAAACTGTTTTTT
CASSASTGSAEKLFF
>few|-|TRBJ1-5|TRBV9
TGTGCCAGCAGCGTAGGTTCAGGGAGACAGCCCCAGCATTTT
CASSVGSGRQPQHF
>-|-|TRBJ2-2|TRBV5-6
TGTGCCAGCAGCCCGCGGGACTTTAACACCGGGGAGCTGTTTTTT
CASSPRDFNTGELFF
>once|-|TRBJ2-3|TRBV5-1
TGCGCCAGCAGCTTGGGGTCAGATACGCAGTATTTT
CASSLGSDTQYF
>-|-|TRBJ2-7|TRBV7-9
TGTGCCAGCAGCTTTTCGACAGGAGGGCTGGTCGAGCAGTACTTC
CASSFSTGGLVEQYF
>-|-|TRBJ2-5|TRBV7-5
TGTGCCAGAAGCTTACCCCGGACTTGGGTCGCGGAGACCCAGTACTTC
CARSLPRTWVAETQYF
>-|-|TRBJ2-2|TRBV9
TGTGCCAGCAGCACCAACACCGGGGAGCTGTTTTTT
CASSTNTGELFF
>once|-|TRBJ2-2|TRBV6-5
TGTGCCACCTCAATTCTGGCCGGAACCGGGGAGCTGTTTTTT
CATSILAGTGELFF
>-|-|TRBJ2-3|TRBV7-3
TGTGCCAGCAGCTTATATCGGACAGATACGCAGTATTTT
CASSLYRTDTQYF
>-|TRBD1|TRBJ2-7|TRBV5-4
TGTGCCAGCAGCCTGCTGGGGACAGGTTCCTACGAGCAGTACTTC
CASSLLGTGSYEQYF
>-|-|TRBJ2-1|TRBV6-6
TGTGCCAGCATTAGGGGCGATGAGCAGTTCTTC
CASIRGDEQFF
>once|TRBD1|TRBJ2-2|TRBV5-8
TGTGCCAGCAGCTGGGCAATATCCGGGACAGGGGGGCACACCGGGGAGCTGTTTTTT
CASSWAISGTGGHTGELFF
>-|-|TRBJ1-2|TRBV11-2
TGTGCCAGCAGCTTAGCAGCGTACTATGGCTACACCTTC
CASSLAAYYGYTF
>-|-|TRBJ2-3|TRBV6-7
TGTGCCAGCAGTTCCGGACGGTGGAGCACGCAGTATTTT
CASSSGRWSTQYF
>-|-|TRBJ2-3|TRBV27
TGTGCCAGCAGTTCCCGGGTCACTTCAGATACGCAGTATTTT
CASSSRVTSDTQYF
>-|-|TRBJ2-5|TRBV28
TGTGCCAGCATAGGGCAGGGCAAAGAGACCCAGTACTTC
CASIGQGKETQYF
>-|TRBD1|TRBJ2-3|TRBV29-1
TGCAGCGTTGGGGGACAGGGTTTCAGCACAGATACGCAGTATTTT
CSVGGQGFSTDTQYF
>-|TRBD2|TRBJ2-7|TRBV11-2
TGTGCCAGCAGCTTGGCTAGCGGGAGCGGCGAGCAGTACTTC
CASSLASGSGEQYF
>-|-|TRBJ2-7|TRBV27
TGTGCCAGCAGTCAGTTAGGGAACGAGCAGTACTTC
CASSQLGNEQYF
>-|TRBD1|TRBJ2-2|TRBV6-5
TGTGCCAGCAGTTACTTGACAGGGGGTACGGGGGAGCTGTTTTTT
CASSYLTGGTGELFF
>-|-|TRBJ2-7|TRBV7-8
TGTGCCAGCAGAAAAATTAACCGGGACCGAGGTTCCTACGAGCAGTACTTC
CASRKINRDRGSYEQYF
>-|-|TRBJ2-5|TRBV5-6
TGTGCCAGCAGCTTGTTGGGCAGGGGATCTGCACAAGAGACCCAGTACTTC
CASSLLGRGSAQETQYF